The 6 T cell receptor beta chains in this list originate from one sample, sequenced in a study of technical replicates of blood from a handful of donors. Repertoires were generated with immunoSEQ multiplex PCR, while TCRdb's copy carries only in-frame clones and drops some. The sample contains 85,000 to 100,000 clones, approximately 96% of which appear only once. Input material: T cells isolated from PBMCs. The receptors were sampled from a human donor in good health.

The chain recombines TRBV7-2 with TRBJ2-3, with a weak D call TRBD1 (6 bases). This CDR3 is 16 amino acids long. The V and J ends lost 5 bases and 2 bases respectively, with 17 bases between them. Looked up from germline, CDR1 is SGHTA and CDR2 is FQGNSA. The CDR3 region is CASSPRTASHTDTQYF. CDR3 in DNA: TGTGCCAGCAGCCCTAGGACAGCAAGTCACACAGATACGCAGTATTTT.

The V call is TRBV6-1, the J call TRBJ1-2; D unresolved. Trimming pared 1 base from V and 4 bases from J, leaving 7 bases between. Germline V gene sequence: CDR1 MNHNS, CDR2 SASEGT. This CDR3 has 13 amino acids. In DNA, the CDR3 is TGTGCCAGCAGTGAAGTTGGCGGCTATGGCTACACCTTC. It translates to CASSEVGGYGYTF.

The V call is TRBV14, the J call TRBJ1-1; 8 bases match TRBD1. From germline, CDR1 is SGHDN and CDR2 FVKESK. There are 15 residues in the CDR3. V dropped 2 bases and J dropped 1; count of bases not matched to a gene: 3. CDR3 DNA sequence: TGTGCCAGCAGCCAACAGGGGGCGAGGAACACTGAAGCTTTCTTT. This gives the protein CASSQQGARNTEAFF.

The gene calls are TRBV2 and TRBJ2-7; the D gene is possibly TRBD2 (5 bases). V lost 5 bases to trimming and J lost 4 bases, with 15 bases between them. CDR1 is SNHLY, CDR2 FYNNEI, per germline. The CDR3 is 14 residues long. The CDR3, as DNA: TGTGCCAGCAGTTACTCGTACGGGGAATACGAGCAGTACTTC. It codes for CASSYSYGEYEQYF.

This sequence joins TRBV19 and TRBJ1-5, with D possibly TRBD1 on 6 matching bases. Per germline, CDR1 LNHDA and CDR2 SQIVND (reference sequence). CDR3 length equals 16 residues. The V gene lost 5 bases and the J gene lost 6 bases, with 20 bases spanning the gap. CDR3 sequence (DNA): TGTGCCAGTAGTCGCGGATCTGGGGGAGGGGGTCAGCCCCAGCATTTT. The encoded protein is CASSRGSGGGGQPQHF.

The chain employs TRBV19 and TRBJ2-1; TRBD2 aligns across 12 bases. The CDR3 spans 16 residues. V lost 6 bases and J lost 4; bases outside the gene matches: 7. Germline loops: CDR1 LNHDA, CDR2 SQIVND (reference sequence). CDR3 sequence reads: CASRILAGGTYNEQFF. In nucleotides, the CDR3 is TGTGCCAGTAGGATCCTAGCGGGGGGGACGTACAATGAGCAGTTCTTC.